What follows are 13 T cell receptor beta chains derived from one specimen sequenced in a study of read filtering for tumor transcriptome and immune sequencing. Molecular barcoded adaptors covering alpha/delta and beta/gamma chains were used on 400 ng RNA. TCRdb redid the calling of the reads with MiXCR, one entry per CDR3 protein. The sample contains approximately 59,000 distinct CDR3 sequences, 9% to 15% of which appear only once. What was sequenced was a population of CD138-negative cells sorted from bone marrow. The receptors come from a donor aged 40 or over with multiple myeloma.

This clonotype was observed a few times. The chain recombines TRBV29-1 with TRBJ2-5, with D possibly matching TRBD2 (6 bases). The CDR3 extends over 15 amino acids. Germline CDR1 reads SQVTM; CDR2 reads ANQGSEA. The V end lost 4 bases, the J end lost 5 bases, and 20 bases lay between the germline ends. CDR3 sequence reads: CSVAAGPPEWETQYF. CDR3 sequence (DNA): TGCAGCGTTGCGGCGGGGCCTCCGGAGTGGGAGACCCAGTACTTC.

This clonotype was seen ten or more times. The chain uses TRBV5-1 and TRBJ2-1; 7 bases fit TRBD1. The CDR3 extends over 15 amino acids. CDR1 is SGHRS and CDR2 is YFSETQ in the germline V gene. J gave up 1 base and V 4 bases, and 5 bases lay outside the gene matches. CDR3 sequence reads: CASSKGQTSYNEQFF. The DNA of the CDR3 is TGCGCCAGCAGCAAGGGACAGACTTCCTACAATGAGCAGTTCTTC. The variable domain in full, with the rest retrieved from reference TRBV5-1 and TRBJ2-1, is KAGVTQTPRYLIKTRGQQVTLSCSPISGHRSVSWYQQTPGQGLQFLFEYFSETQRNKGNFPGRFSGRQFSNSRSEMNVSTLELGDSALYLCASSKGQTSYNEQFFGPGTRLTVL.

The gene calls are TRBV9 and TRBJ1-1, with TRBD1 matching 9 bases. Looked up from germline, CDR1 is SGDLS and CDR2 is YYNGEE. V gave up 2 bases and J gave up 0 bases; unmatched junction bases: 11. CDR3 length: 18 amino acids. CDR3 sequence reads: CASSVDPGQGLLNTEAFF. CDR3 sequence (DNA): TGTGCCAGCAGCGTCGACCCGGGACAGGGACTTCTGAACACTGAAGCTTTCTTT.

This clonotype has more than one count but fewer than ten. A much larger clone differs from this one at a single base, so this may be a read error. The chain links TRBV6-1 to TRBJ1-5; maybe TRBD1 (5 bases). CDR1 is MNHNS and CDR2 is SASEGT in the germline V gene. V was pared by 6 bases and J by 3 bases, with 12 bases between. This CDR3 comprises 14 residues. The CDR3 here is CASSPEGSNQPQHF. The CDR3 DNA reads as TGTGCCAGCAGCCCTGAGGGGTCCAATCAGCCCCAGCATTTT.

Worth noting for this clonotype: A single base separates this from a much larger clone, so it may be a read error. V is TRBV11-2 and J is TRBJ1-1, with D possibly being TRBD1 (5 bases). Germline CDR1 is SGHAT and CDR2 is FQNNGV. The CDR3 runs 15 residues. The CDR3 region is CASSPLGTGGTGAFF. CDR3 in DNA: TGTGCCAGCAGCCCCTTGGGGACCGGGGGGACTGGAGCTTTCTTT. The complete variable domain, with remaining parts taken from reference TRBV11-2 and TRBJ1-1, reads EAGVAQSPRYKIIEKRQSVAFWCNPISGHATLYWYQQILGQGPKLLIQFQNNGVVDDSQLPKDRFSAERLKGVDSTLKIQPAKLEDSAVYLCASSPLGTGGTGAFFGQGTRLTVV.

This clonotype was seen repeatedly, ten times or more. The chain joins TRBV7-2 to TRBJ2-5, with no clear D. The CDR3 has 16 residues. The germline V gene encodes CDR1 SGHTA and CDR2 FQGNSA. The V end lost 5 bases, the J end lost 4 bases, and 20 bases lay between the germline ends. The chain's CDR3 is CASSPRLGFTGETQYF. The CDR3 DNA is TGTGCCAGCAGCCCACGGTTAGGGTTCACTGGAGAGACCCAGTACTTC.

This clonotype has ten or more counts. This rearrangement joins TRBV7-9 to TRBJ2-1, with D possibly being TRBD2 (7 bases). V was cut by 5 bases and J by 2 bases, with 19 bases left in between. The CDR3 sequence is 17 residues long. Germline CDR1 is SEHNR and CDR2 is FQNEAQ (reference sequence). CDR3 in amino acids: CASSPRGGAPPYNEQFF. Written as DNA, the CDR3 is TGTGCCAGCAGCCCCCGTGGGGGGGCCCCCCCCTACAATGAGCAGTTCTTC.

The sample holds many counts of this clonotype. The chain combines TRBV18 with TRBJ2-5; D perhaps matches TRBD1 (6 bases). This CDR3 has 15 amino acids. The V end lost 2 bases, the J end lost 3 bases, and 13 bases lay between the germline ends. CDR1 KGHSH and CDR2 LQKENI come from the germline V gene. In DNA, the CDR3 is TGTGCCAGCTCACCATTGAGCGGACAGAAAGAGACCCAGTACTTC. Its protein product is CASSPLSGQKETQYF.

To note about this clonotype: A far larger clone is one nucleotide away, so this likely arose from a read error. The CDR3 does not close with the conserved phenylalanine or tryptophan, likely indicating a read error. This rearrangement joins TRBV6-2 or TRBV6-3 to TRBJ1-1, with 8 bases aligning to TRBD1. CDR1 and CDR2 (germline): MNHEY, SVGEGT. CDR3 length: 15 residues. With 5 bases clipped from V and 4 bases from J, the junction kept 9 bases outside the gene matches. Here the CDR3 DNA reads TGTGCCAGCAGTGAAGGCAGGGGGCACTTCACTGAAGCTTTCTCT. Protein product: CASSEGRGHFTEAFS.

The sample holds many counts of this clonotype. CDR3 sequence: CASSPPVAKNIQYF. The DNA for the CDR3 is TGTGCCAGCTCACCCCCAGTAGCCAAAAACATTCAGTACTTC. The rearrangement links TRBV18 to TRBJ2-4; D call uncertain. V dropped 3 bases and J dropped 0 bases, with 6 bases sitting between them. The CDR3 sequence is 14 residues long. CDR1 KGHSH and CDR2 LQKENI come from the germline V gene.

In this sample, this clonotype turned up many times. The J gene is TRBJ2-5, the V gene TRBV7-9, with 7 bases that match TRBD2. With V trimmed by 11 bases and J by 7 bases, 7 bases remained unmatched. CDR1 and CDR2 from the germline V gene are SEHNR and FQNEAQ (reference sequence). There are 11 residues in the CDR3. The CDR3 reads CAGEGPSTQYF. DNA for the CDR3: TGTGCCGGGGAGGGGCCCTCGACCCAGTACTTC.

This clonotype was seen repeatedly, ten times or more. The chain uses TRBV5-1 and TRBJ2-2, with 7 bases identical to TRBD1. The CDR3 has 15 amino acids. Germline CDR1 reads SGHRS; CDR2 reads YFSETQ. The ends lost 0 bases at V and 6 bases at J; junction bases unmatched: 5. The CDR3 bases are TGCGCCAGCAGCTTGGCAACGACAGGGTCCGGGGAGCTGTTTTTT. Residues: CASSLATTGSGELFF.

This clonotype was detected a few times. The genes are TRBV25-1 and TRBJ2-3, with 13 positions matching TRBD2. CDR1 and CDR2 from the germline V gene are MGHDK and SYGVNS. CDR3 size: 15 residues. V dropped 4 bases and J dropped 4; count of bases not matched to a gene: 2. The CDR3: CASSGTSGGADTQYF. The CDR3 DNA sequence: TGTGCCAGCAGTGGGACTAGCGGGGGTGCAGATACGCAGTATTTT.